The T cell receptor (beta chain) described here comes from a study of OX40 agonist ivuxolimab in advanced cancers. Broadly, across the study: Ivuxolimab, which targeted the costimulatory receptor OX40 (CD134), was an agonistic, fully human IgG2 monoclonal antibody. Intravenous ivuxolimab was administered to patients every 2 weeks at six dose levels: 0.01, 0.1, 0.3, 1.5, 3 and 10 mg/kg. Of the roughly 52 dose-escalation patients, hepatocellular carcinoma was present in about 19, melanoma in some 15, renal cell carcinoma in 9 and head and neck cancer in 9. The dose-escalation cohort was about 87% male with a mean age of roughly 60 years, ranging from about 23 to 85. Prior anti-PD-1, anti-PD-L1 or anti-CTLA-4 therapy was permitted, and approximately 39% of dose-escalation patients had received checkpoint inhibitors. Partial responses occurred in three dose-escalation patients: two with cutaneous melanoma and one with hepatocellular carcinoma. Peripheral TCRbeta sequencing aimed to test whether ivuxolimab altered TCR sequence diversity and caused clonal T-cell expansion. The paper describes the monotherapy dose-escalation part (N ≈ 49 patients) of the phase I trial of ivuxolimab.

Patients with autoimmune disease history or receiving systemic immunosuppression were excluded from the trial. Peripheral blood for TCR sequencing was drawn from every dose cohort at baseline, at cycle 4 day 1 and at cycle 7 day 1. The samples were taken from a phase I, first-in-human, multicenter, open-label dose-escalation trial of ivuxolimab. Adults with locally advanced or metastatic head and neck squamous cell, hepatocellular, melanoma or renal cell carcinoma were enrolled in the trial. Before TCR sequencing, CD4+ T cells and CD8+ T cells were sorted from peripheral blood as separate populations. Genomic DNA was extracted from sorted cells for sequencing of the TCRbeta CDR3 region. The immunoSEQ Assay was used for sequencing of TCRbeta CDR3 regions. TCRdb took this table from immuneACCESS and kept in-frame rearrangements with V and J called. Such tables lack part of the clones; where checked against another copy, unresolved V genes explain under half of the gap, and the rest is unexplained. This sample is represented by approximately 47,000 clones; about 88% of them were singletons. The top ten hold 1.5% to 2% of the sample.

The CDR3, from cysteine to phenylalanine, totals 15 residues. The entry retains the CDR3 DNA only, 45 bases that are in frame from base 1. From the germline V gene, CDR1 is SGHRS and CDR2 is YFSETQ. V gives up 1 base and J gives up 0 bases, and the segment between their germline ends measures 10 bases. For this clone: What this receptor recognizes is not known. No clone much larger than this one lies a single base away; base qualities are absent.

The research as a whole found: Low levels of normalized T-cell clonal expansion were also seen in some patients who did not respond. In partial responders in the 0.1-3.0 mg/kg groups, normalized peripheral clonal expansion was found to be among the lowest, especially among CD8+ T cells. At doses of 0.1 to 3.0 mg/kg, clonal expansion of both CD4+ and CD8+ blood T cells was observed from baseline to week 6. After ivuxolimab, expanded clones were on average more numerous among CD8+ T cells than among CD4+ T cells. Antigen specificity was not determined for the clonally expanded peripheral T cells.

The sequences come from CD4+ or CD8+ T cells sorted from blood, collected in a trial of the OX40 agonist ivuxolimab. This chain is built from TRBV5-1 and TRBJ1-2; confidence is insufficient to name the D gene. The source of this sequence is an adult with an advanced solid tumor such as melanoma, head and neck, liver or kidney cancer. The CDR3 protein sequence reads: CASSLSPETNYGYTF. The bases are TGCGCCAGCAGCTTGAGTCCGGAAACTAACTATGGCTACACCTTC. Full variable domain (CDR3 extended with the reference TRBV5-1 and TRBJ1-2 proteins): KAGVTQTPRYLIKTRGQQVTLSCSPISGHRSVSWYQQTPGQGLQFLFEYFSETQRNKGNFPGRFSGRQFSNSRSEMNVSTLELGDSALYLCASSLSPETNYGYTFGSGTRLTVV.